These 27 T cell receptor beta chains originate from one sample sequenced in a study of blood T cell repertoires in COVID-19. Some clones are missing from TCRdb's copy, which holds only in-frame ones; the method was immunoSEQ multiplex PCR. The sample lists some 380,000 clones, around 84% seen once, with approximately 1% in the top ten. Sequences were obtained from peripheral blood. These receptors originate from a human donor with acute or convalescent COVID-19. The donor label of this sample is uncertain.

This clone appeared a few times. The CDR3 DNA sequence: TGTGCCTGGAGACCCTACCAAGGACAGGTCACCTACGAGCAGTACTTC. The encoded protein is CAWRPYQGQVTYEQYF. This chain connects TRBV30 to TRBJ2-7; TRBD1 matches 7 bases. The trim removed 3 bases at V and 2 bases at J, leaving 13 bases unmatched. Germline lookup yields CDR1 GTSNPN and CDR2 SVGIG (reference sequence). CDR3 length equals 16 residues.

The gene calls are TRBV13 and TRBJ2-3; 10 bases fit TRBD2. CDR1 PRHDT and CDR2 FYEKMQ come from the germline V gene (reference sequence). The V segment lost 2 bases and the J segment 5 bases; nucleotides outside the gene matches: 4. The CDR3 is 15 amino acids. The CDR3 is CASSLPGLAKDTQYF. The CDR3 DNA sequence: TGTGCCAGCAGCTTACCGGGACTAGCGAAAGATACGCAGTATTTT.

The CDR3 reads CAWSRPPPETEAFF. The CDR3 DNA follows: TGTGCCTGGAGTCGCCCCCCGCCGGAGACTGAAGCTTTCTTT. The rearrangement links TRBV30 to TRBJ1-1; no clear D gene. The ends were cut back, 2 bases at V and 5 bases at J, with 15 bases in the middle. Germline lookup yields CDR1 GTSNPN and CDR2 SVGIG (reference sequence). The CDR3 is 14 residues long.

The rearrangement uses TRBV19 and TRBJ2-1; TRBD2 matches at 7 bases. This CDR3 region has 15 residues. V trimming: 4 bases; J trimming: 7 bases; junction bases outside the gene matches: 10. CDR1 LNHDA and CDR2 SQIVND come from the germline V gene (reference sequence). The CDR3 region has the DNA TGTGCCAGTAGTACCGAGGGTAGCGGGCGGAATGAGCAGTTCTTC. This codes for CASSTEGSGRNEQFF.

This clone appeared a single time. The rearrangement joins TRBV3-1 (or the pseudogene TRBV3-2) to TRBJ2-7; D may be TRBD2 (6 bases). Trimming removed 4 bases from V and 0 bases from J, with 10 bases in between. CDR3 length: 14 amino acids. The V gene's germline CDR1 is LGHDT and CDR2 YNNKEL (reference sequence). The CDR3 here is CASSLHGSSYEQYF. Written as DNA, the CDR3 is TGTGCCAGCAGCCTACACGGGAGCTCCTACGAGCAGTACTTC.

V and J are TRBV7-8 and TRBJ2-7; D may be TRBD1 (6 bases). Trimming removed 1 base from V and 7 bases from J, with 8 bases in between. Germline V lookup: CDR1 SGHVS, CDR2 FQNEAQ. The CDR3 is 12 amino acids. CDR3 in DNA: TGTGCCAGCAGCTTAGGGGACACGGAGCAGTACTTC. Protein product: CASSLGDTEQYF.

This chain joins TRBV6-5 and TRBJ1-1; TRBD1 aligns across 7 bases. The CDR3 extends over 15 amino acids. CDR1 is MNHEY and CDR2 is SVGAGI in the germline V gene. The V segment lost 5 bases and the J segment 0 bases; nucleotides outside the gene matches: 6. This CDR3 reads CASSRGQLLNTEAFF. CDR3 sequence (DNA): TGTGCCAGCAGTCGGGGACAGCTACTGAACACTGAAGCTTTCTTT.

This clone turned up a few times. The chain carries TRBV15 and TRBJ1-1, with TRBD1 as a possible D gene (6 bases). The CDR3 loop spans 14 amino acids. Trimming stripped 6 bases from V and 1 base from J, with 12 bases between. Germline CDR1 is LNHNV and CDR2 is YYDKDF (reference sequence). CDR3 sequence reads: CATRRDIWNTEAFF. The CDR3 DNA reads as TGTGCCACCAGACGGGACATTTGGAACACTGAAGCTTTCTTT.

This chain uses TRBV4-1 with TRBJ2-3, with D perhaps TRBD1 (5 bases). The length of the CDR3 is 17 residues. CDR1 is MGHRA and CDR2 is YSYEKL in the germline V gene. Trimming took 6 bases from V and 3 from J, leaving 22 bases between them. The CDR3 DNA sequence: TGCGCCAGCAGGCAGACGAAAGGGGCCTTAGGGACAGATACGCAGTATTTT. This sequence encodes CASRQTKGALGTDTQYF.

The genes are TRBV11-1 and TRBJ1-2; TRBD1 aligns across 7 bases. This CDR3 is built from 13 residues. The germline V gene has CDR1 SGHAT and CDR2 FQDESV (reference sequence). The ends lost 5 bases at V and 7 bases at J; junction bases unmatched: 7. The chain's CDR3 is CASSGQTGSGYTF. The CDR3 DNA follows: TGTGCCAGCAGCGGTCAGACAGGGTCTGGCTACACCTTC.

V usage is TRBV3-1 (or the pseudogene TRBV3-2) and J usage is TRBJ1-2; possibly TRBD1 for D (6 bases). This CDR3 comprises 13 residues. CDR1 and CDR2 (germline): LGHDT, YNNKEL (reference sequence). The V end lost 5 bases, the J end lost 14 bases, and 21 bases lay between the germline ends. CDR3 region: CASSVLSREGVTF. The CDR3 DNA reads TGTGCCAGCAGCGTTCTAAGTCGAGAGGGGGTGACCTTC.

This chain uses TRBV5-1 with TRBJ1-6; D is uncertain. The CDR3 has 14 amino acids. V was cut by 0 bases and J by 7 bases, with 8 bases left in between. Looked up from germline, CDR1 is SGHRS and CDR2 is YFSETQ. Here the CDR3 reads CASSLGGYNSPLHF. The CDR3 nucleotides read TGCGCCAGCAGCTTGGGAGGGTACAATTCACCCCTCCACTTT.

This sequence joins TRBV5-5 and TRBJ2-5; 11 nucleotides line up with TRBD1. This CDR3 has 14 residues. Germline V gives CDR1 SGHKS, CDR2 YYEKEE (reference sequence). With 4 bases clipped from V and 4 bases from J, the junction kept 3 bases outside the gene matches. Here the CDR3 reads CASSGGTGGETQYF. The CDR3, as DNA: TGTGCCAGCAGCGGGGGGACAGGGGGAGAGACCCAGTACTTC.

J is TRBJ1-2 and V is TRBV5-1; 9 positions match TRBD1. The CDR3 has 15 residues. V trimming: 4 bases; J trimming: 4 bases; junction bases outside the gene matches: 8. Germline CDR1 and CDR2: SGHRS and YFSETQ. The CDR3 here is CASSGTQGASYGYTF. The CDR3 bases are TGCGCCAGCAGCGGTACACAGGGGGCTTCCTATGGCTACACCTTC.

The chain carries TRBV3-1 (or the pseudogene TRBV3-2) and TRBJ1-1; weak D call: TRBD1 (6 bases). The germline V gene encodes CDR1 LGHDT and CDR2 YNNKEL (reference sequence). The CDR3 extends over 15 amino acids. The V and J ends lost 4 bases and 3 bases respectively, with 15 bases between them. In nucleotides, the CDR3 is TGTGCCAGCAGCCCATCCGGGACATCCCACACTGAAGCTTTCTTT. It specifies CASSPSGTSHTEAFF.

This sequence joins TRBV20-1 and TRBJ2-3; 8 bases agree with TRBD2. Germline assignment: CDR1 DFQATT and CDR2 SNEGSKA (reference sequence). The CDR3 is made up of 15 amino acids. With V trimmed by 3 bases and J by 0 bases, 5 bases remained unmatched. The CDR3 DNA is TGCAGTGCTAGTCGAGCGGGGGACAGCACAGATACGCAGTATTTT. This sequence encodes CSASRAGDSTDTQYF.

CDR3 loop: CSVYRQGHGTEAFF. Here the CDR3 DNA reads TGCAGCGTTTATCGGCAGGGGCACGGCACTGAAGCTTTCTTT. V is TRBV29-1 and J is TRBJ1-1, with D maybe TRBD1 (6 bases). CDR1 and CDR2 (germline): SQVTM, ANQGSEA. CDR3 size: 14 residues. Trimming took off 5 bases at V and 4 bases at J, with 17 bases between the two ends.

The chain is built from TRBV6-2 or TRBV6-3 and TRBJ2-1; D remains unclear. Germline V gives CDR1 MNHEY, CDR2 SVGEGT. The CDR3 totals 15 residues. V gave up 3 bases and J gave up 0 bases, with 9 bases separating them. CDR3 protein: CASSYLESSYNEQFF. The CDR3 DNA reads TGTGCCAGCAGTTATCTCGAGAGCTCCTACAATGAGCAGTTCTTC.

J is TRBJ1-4 and V is TRBV7-9; D may be TRBD1 (5 bases). The CDR3 loop spans 15 amino acids. V was clipped by 1 base and J by 3 bases, with 9 bases between them. CDR1 is SEHNR, CDR2 FQNEAQ, per germline (reference sequence). CDR3 amino acids: CASSLGGRSNEKLFF. In DNA form, the CDR3 reads TGTGCCAGCAGCTTAGGGGGCAGATCTAATGAAAAACTGTTTTTT.

The rearrangement links TRBV5-1 to TRBJ2-7, with 7 bases matching TRBD1. Trimming cost V 4 bases and J 7 bases; bases outside gene matches: 2. The germline gives CDR1 SGHRS, CDR2 YFSETQ. The CDR3 loop spans 11 amino acids. CDR3 in DNA: TGCGCCAGCAGCGAGGACAGGGAGCAGTACTTC. Translation: CASSEDREQYF.

J is TRBJ2-1 and V is TRBV6-1; D not certain. There are 13 residues in the CDR3. Germline V gene data show CDR1 as MNHNS and CDR2 as SASEGT. The V end lost 0 bases, the J end lost 13 bases, and 13 bases lay between the germline ends. This CDR3 reads CASSEAITARQFF. In nucleotides, the CDR3 is TGTGCCAGCAGTGAAGCGATAACGGCTAGACAGTTCTTC.

This clone was seen more than once but under ten times. The genes are TRBV7-8 and TRBJ1-2; 9 bases line up with TRBD1. This CDR3 region has 15 residues. The germline CDR1 and CDR2 sequences are SGHVS and FQNEAQ. V lost 0 bases to trimming and J lost 4 bases; unmatched junction nucleotides: 3. CDR3 nucleotides: TGTGCCAGCAGCTTAGCGGGGGACAGGGTCTATGGCTACACCTTC. Protein product: CASSLAGDRVYGYTF. The entire variable domain, with the rest obtained from reference TRBV7-8 and TRBJ1-2, is as follows: GAGVSQSPRYKVAKRGQDVALRCDPISGHVSLFWYQQALGQGPEFLTYFQNEAQLDKSGLPSDRFFAERPEGSVSTLKIQRTQQEDSAVYLCASSLAGDRVYGYTFGSGTRLTVV.

This chain links TRBV9 with TRBJ2-2; D perhaps matches TRBD1 (6 bases). V lost 7 bases and J lost 7, with 14 bases in between. The germline V gene encodes CDR1 SGDLS and CDR2 YYNGEE. This CDR3 is built from 13 residues. As DNA, the CDR3 is TGTGCCAGCGGACAGACAACGGTCGGGGAGCTGTTTTTT. Its protein product is CASGQTTVGELFF.

This rearrangement joins TRBV10-3 to TRBJ2-7; D not resolved. The CDR3 is 15 amino acids. Germline CDR1 is ENHRY and CDR2 is SYGVKD. V was shortened by 0 bases and J by 2 bases, with 11 bases between the two germline ends. The chain's CDR3 is CAISESASSPYEQYF. Written as DNA, the CDR3 is TGTGCCATCAGTGAGTCAGCTAGTTCCCCCTACGAGCAGTACTTC.

The V gene is TRBV29-1, the J gene TRBJ1-1; maybe TRBD1 (6 bases). The CDR3 is made up of 15 amino acids. Germline V gene data show CDR1 as SQVTM and CDR2 as ANQGSEA. Trimming removed 8 bases at V and 2 bases at J, with 21 bases between. Written as DNA, the CDR3 is TGCAGCACCTACCCAAAGGGGACACGAAACACTGAAGCTTTCTTT. It specifies CSTYPKGTRNTEAFF.

V and J are TRBV27 and TRBJ1-5; no clear D. Deletions cut 3 bases from V and 6 bases from J, with 12 bases between. Per the germline V gene, CDR1 is MNHEY and CDR2 is SMNVEV (reference sequence). The CDR3 is 14 amino acids. The CDR3 protein is CASSFLGPGQPQHF. CDR3 coding DNA: TGTGCCAGCAGTTTTTTGGGTCCGGGTCAGCCCCAGCATTTT.

The chain couples TRBV2 to TRBJ1-6; the D gene is possibly TRBD1 (5 bases). The CDR3 contains 15 residues. Per germline, CDR1 SNHLY and CDR2 FYNNEI. V was cut by 5 bases and J by 10 bases, with 18 bases left in between. CDR3: CASSYNRNPLSPLHF. The CDR3 DNA sequence: TGTGCCAGCAGTTATAACAGGAACCCGCTATCACCCCTCCACTTT.